The rows below give T cell receptor beta chains drawn from one sample of a study of shared clonotypes between healthy human individuals. TCRdb's copy holds only in-frame clones and misses some; the assay was immunoSEQ multiplex PCR. This table holds more than 1 million clones, 75% to 80% found once. The sequenced material came from memory CD4+ T cells from PBMCs. These receptors originate from a man in his late teens or twenties in good health. Some clones in this sample may be carry-over from other donors' samples. Each CDR3 is given with its conserved first and last residue. D genes are given only for firm matches. Some rows have no size entry. The others give once, few or many, or a class for an expanded clone.

>.|TRBD2|TRBV9|TRBJ2-7
CASSAGTSGLYEQYF
TGTGCCAGCAGCGCCGGGACTAGCGGCCTTTACGAGCAGTACTTC
>.|.|TRBV12-2|TRBJ1-5
CASRFPGQVLSQHF
TGTGCAAGTCGCTTCCCGGGACAGGTACTGTCCCAGCATTTT
>.|TRBD2|TRBV7-9|TRBJ2-5
CASSLATGLAIAETQYF
TGTGCCAGCAGCTTAGCCACGGGACTAGCGATTGCGGAGACCCAGTACTTC
>.|.|TRBV16|TRBJ1-1
CASSQSGQKNTEAFF
TGTGCCAGCAGCCAATCCGGCCAAAAAAACACTGAAGCTTTCTTT
>.|.|TRBV5-4|TRBJ2-2
CASSLDGSRTGELFF
TGTGCCAGCAGCTTGGACGGGAGTAGGACCGGGGAGCTGTTTTTT
>.|.|TRBV18|TRBJ2-3
CASSPISSGDTQYF
TGTGCCAGCTCACCAATCTCCTCCGGAGATACGCAGTATTTT
>.|TRBD2|TRBV19|TRBJ2-2
CASMKAGLNTGELFF
TGTGCCAGTATGAAAGCGGGGCTGAACACCGGGGAGCTGTTTTTT
>.|.|TRBV11-2|TRBJ2-1
CASSLDRYNEQFF
TGTGCCAGCAGCTTAGACCGCTACAATGAGCAGTTCTTC
>.|.|TRBV11-1|TRBJ1-1
CASSFDPQNTEAFF
TGTGCCAGCAGCTTCGACCCCCAGAACACTGAAGCTTTCTTT
>.|TRBD2|TRBV28|TRBJ2-3
CASTSLAGARGDTQYF
TGTGCCAGCACCTCACTAGCGGGAGCTAGGGGAGATACGCAGTATTTT
>.|.|TRBV5-1|TRBJ2-3
CASRFTRTLDTQYF
TGCGCCAGCAGGTTTACCCGGACCTTAGATACGCAGTATTTT
>.|TRBD2|TRBV7-2|TRBJ2-7
CASSLPGLAGAPYF
TGTGCCAGCAGCTTACCGGGACTAGCGGGAGCACCGTACTTC
>few|TRBD1|TRBV4-2|TRBJ2-5
CASSQVGQGAGETQYF
TGTGCCAGCAGCCAAGTAGGACAGGGGGCTGGAGAGACCCAGTACTTC
>many|TRBD1|TRBV4-1|TRBJ1-5
CASSQARGNSNQPQHF
TGCGCCAGCAGCCAAGCCAGGGGGAATAGCAATCAGCCCCAGCATTTT
>.|.|TRBV5-1|TRBJ1-1
CASSLGLNTEAFF
TGCGCCAGCAGCTTGGGTCTGAACACTGAAGCTTTCTTT
>.|.|TRBV7-6|TRBJ1-1
CASSPPGLNTEAFF
TGTGCCAGCAGCCCCCCGGGATTGAACACTGAAGCTTTCTTT
>.|.|TRBV5-1|TRBJ2-5
CASSLDSPLYF
TGCGCCAGCAGCTTGGACTCACCCCTGTACTTC
>once|TRBD1|TRBV7-9|TRBJ1-3
CASSAQGANTIYF
TGTGCCAGCAGCGCCCAGGGGGCCAACACCATATATTTT
>.|.|TRBV11-2|TRBJ2-5
CASSSLGSGRETQYF
TGTGCCAGCAGCTCCCTGGGGAGCGGCAGAGAGACCCAGTACTTC
>.|.|TRBV4-1|TRBJ2-1
CASSQDRSPGEQFF
TGCGCCAGCAGCCAAGATCGGTCCCCCGGTGAGCAGTTCTTC
>.|TRBD2|TRBV19|TRBJ2-1
CASSGLTSGRPRAANNEQFF
TGTGCCAGTAGTGGATTGACTAGCGGGAGGCCGAGAGCGGCGAACAATGAGCAGTTCTTC
>.|.|TRBV18|TRBJ2-2
CASSPQGTASNTGELFF
TGTGCCAGCTCACCCCAGGGAACTGCCTCGAACACCGGGGAGCTGTTTTTT
>.|.|TRBV5-1|TRBJ1-1
CASSWGLGTEAFF
TGCGCCAGCAGCTGGGGTCTAGGCACTGAAGCTTTCTTT
>.|TRBD1|TRBV5-1|TRBJ1-5
CASSPWTGGNQPQHF
TGCGCCAGCAGCCCATGGACAGGGGGAAATCAGCCCCAGCATTTT
>.|.|TRBV6-4|TRBJ2-3
CASSDRGRQTDTQYF
TGTGCCAGCAGTGACCGAGGACGGCAAACAGATACGCAGTATTTT
>.|.|TRBV2|TRBJ1-4
CASSRDRFNEKLFF
TGTGCCAGCAGCCGGGACCGCTTTAATGAAAAACTGTTTTTT
>few|TRBD2|TRBV15|TRBJ2-3
CATSRGGIAGGIDTQYF
TGTGCCACCAGCAGAGGGGGAATAGCGGGAGGTATAGATACGCAGTATTTT
>.|.|TRBV28|TRBJ1-3
CASTPTGFSGNTIYF
TGTGCCAGCACTCCTACAGGGTTCTCTGGAAACACCATATATTTT
>medium-sized|TRBD1|TRBV11-2|TRBJ1-5
CASSWTGGQPQHF
TGTGCCAGCAGCTGGACAGGGGGTCAGCCCCAGCATTTT
>few|.|TRBV30|TRBJ1-1
CAWTSQNTEAFF
TGTGCCTGGACCAGCCAGAACACTGAAGCTTTCTTT
>.|.|TRBV4-2|TRBJ2-2
CASSQDVGPKNMDTGELFF
TGTGCCAGCAGCCAAGATGTGGGGCCCAAGAACATGGACACCGGGGAGCTGTTTTTT
>.|TRBD1|TRBV4-1|TRBJ2-3
CASSPGVGRGKNTDTQYF
TGCGCCAGCAGCCCGGGTGTGGGCAGGGGGAAAAACACAGATACGCAGTATTTT
>.|.|TRBV5-1|TRBJ1-1
CASSLSPRANTEAFF
TGCGCCAGCAGCTTAAGCCCAAGGGCGAACACTGAAGCTTTCTTT
>.|TRBD2|TRBV7-9|TRBJ2-5
CASSFRTSVLQETQYF
TGTGCCAGCAGCTTTCGAACTAGCGTACTCCAAGAGACCCAGTACTTC
>.|.|TRBV27|TRBJ2-3
CASSLSPRRAAGDTQYF
TGTGCCAGCAGTTTATCCCCTCGCCGGGCCGCTGGAGATACGCAGTATTTT
>.|.|TRBV6-5|TRBJ2-3
CASSYTYQLDTQYF
TGTGCCAGCAGTTACACCTATCAACTGGATACGCAGTATTTT
>.|.|TRBV30|TRBJ1-6
CAWSKRQYNSPLHF
TGTGCCTGGAGTAAACGACAGTATAATTCACCCCTCCACTTT
>.|TRBD2|TRBV7-9|TRBJ2-7
CASSHRGGAPGEQYF
TGTGCCAGCAGCCATCGGGGGGGTGCCCCCGGCGAGCAGTACTTC
>.|.|TRBV5-1|TRBJ1-4
CASSLVGEKLFF
TGCGCCAGCAGCTTGGTGGGGGAAAAACTGTTTTTT
>.|TRBD1|TRBV10-3|TRBJ2-5
CAISRQGGETQYF
TGTGCCATCAGTCGACAGGGTGGGGAGACCCAGTACTTC
>.|TRBD1|TRBV30|TRBJ2-1
CAWMRGTDYNEQFF
TGTGCCTGGATGCGAGGGACAGACTACAATGAGCAGTTCTTC